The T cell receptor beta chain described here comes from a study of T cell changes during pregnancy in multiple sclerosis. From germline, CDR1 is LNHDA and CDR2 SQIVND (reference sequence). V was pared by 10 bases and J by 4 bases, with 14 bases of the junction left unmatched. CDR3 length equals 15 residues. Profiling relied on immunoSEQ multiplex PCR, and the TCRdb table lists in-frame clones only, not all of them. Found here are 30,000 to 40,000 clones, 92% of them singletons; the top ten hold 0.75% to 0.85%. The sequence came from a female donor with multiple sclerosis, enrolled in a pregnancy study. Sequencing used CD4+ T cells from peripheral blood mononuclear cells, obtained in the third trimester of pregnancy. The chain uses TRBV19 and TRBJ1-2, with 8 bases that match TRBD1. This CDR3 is CATASGPGGVYGYTF. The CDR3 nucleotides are TGTGCCACCGCTTCCGGGCCAGGGGGCGTCTATGGCTACACCTTC.